Listed here are 10 T cell receptor beta chains from one sample, sequenced in a study of shared clonotypes between healthy human individuals. Profiling relied on immunoSEQ multiplex PCR, and the TCRdb table lists in-frame clones only, not all of them. The sample carries about 2.3 million clones, approximately 95% recorded once. Sequenced: naive CD4+ T cells from PBMCs. Described subset: CD45RA+ positively selected. These receptors originate from a man younger than 30 in good health. Some clones in this sample may be carry-over from other donors' samples.

V usage is TRBV2 and J usage is TRBJ1-4; the D is unclear. Germline CDR1 reads SNHLY; CDR2 reads FYNNEI. This CDR3 has 14 amino acids. V lost 8 bases, J lost 4 bases, and 14 bases lay in between. As DNA, the CDR3 is TGTGCCAGCCATCCGGACGGTGGTAATGAAAAACTGTTTTTT. Translated: CASHPDGGNEKLFF.

The rearrangement joins TRBV29-1 to TRBJ1-5, with D unresolved. Germline-derived CDR1 and CDR2 are SQVTM and ANQGSEA. V lost 6 bases, J lost 7 bases, and 16 bases lay in between. This CDR3 is built from 13 residues. CDR3 sequence (DNA): TGCAGCGTCCTAGGTGTTTCGGGACAGCCCCAGCATTTT. Its translation: CSVLGVSGQPQHF. The variable domain in full, completed from reference TRBV29-1 and TRBJ1-5, reads SAVISQKPSRDICQRGTSLTIQCQVDSQVTMMFWYRQQPGQSLTLIATANQGSEATYESGFVIDKFPISRPNLTFSTLTVSNMSPEDSSIYLCSVLGVSGQPQHFGDGTRLSIL.

This chain links TRBV9 with TRBJ2-3, with 13 bases lining up with TRBD2. Germline CDR1 SGDLS, CDR2 YYNGEE. V was pared by 3 bases and J by 0 bases, with 7 bases of the junction left unmatched. This CDR3 is 18 amino acids long. As DNA, the CDR3 is TGTGCCAGCAGCGCGGGGACTAGCGGGGCCCTGAGCACAGATACGCAGTATTTT. The encoded protein is CASSAGTSGALSTDTQYF. The full variable domain, completed using reference TRBV9 and TRBJ2-3, is DSGVTQTPKHLITATGQRVTLRCSPRSGDLSVYWYQQSLDQGLQFLIQYYNGEERAKGNILERFSAQQFPDLHSELNLSSLELGDSALYFCASSAGTSGALSTDTQYFGPGTRLTVL.

This clone has a handful of counts. J is TRBJ1-5 and V is TRBV5-1; 8 bases agree with TRBD1. The CDR3 has 16 residues. Germline CDR1 SGHRS, CDR2 YFSETQ. The trim removed 5 bases at V and 1 base at J, leaving 8 bases unmatched. CDR3 sequence reads: CASRDGTGESNQPQHF. As DNA, the CDR3 is TGCGCCAGCAGAGACGGGACAGGAGAGAGCAATCAGCCCCAGCATTTT.

This clone was detected only a few times. Other DNA sequences within the sample encode an identical CDR3. The genes are TRBV18 and TRBJ1-4; weak D call: TRBD1 (5 bases). The V end was cut by 1 base, the J end by 2 bases, with 8 bases between. The CDR3 runs to 15 residues. CDR1 KGHSH and CDR2 LQKENI come from the germline V gene. DNA for the CDR3: TGTGCCAGCTCACCACAGGGACCGACTAATGAAAAACTGTTTTTT. It yields the protein CASSPQGPTNEKLFF.

This CDR3 reads CASGRSGNTGELFF. CDR3 nucleotides: TGTGCTAGTGGTCGCTCGGGGAACACCGGGGAGCTGTTTTTT. This chain connects TRBV12-5 to TRBJ2-2; D is uncertain. Trimming shortened V by 5 bases and J by 1 base, and 8 bases separated the two germline ends. The CDR3 has 14 residues. Germline CDR1 LGHNT, CDR2 FRNRAP.

V gene TRBV29-1 combines with J gene TRBJ1-4; 9 bases line up with TRBD1. Trimming took 6 bases from V and 7 from J; bases not matched to a gene: 9. From germline, CDR1 is SQVTM and CDR2 ANQGSEA. The CDR3 contains 14 residues. The CDR3 loop reads CSVVQGARSEKLFF. In nucleotides, the CDR3 is TGCAGCGTGGTACAGGGGGCGCGGAGTGAAAAACTGTTTTTT. The complete variable domain, with remaining parts taken from reference TRBV29-1 and TRBJ1-4, reads SAVISQKPSRDICQRGTSLTIQCQVDSQVTMMFWYRQQPGQSLTLIATANQGSEATYESGFVIDKFPISRPNLTFSTLTVSNMSPEDSSIYLCSVVQGARSEKLFFGSGTQLSVL.

This clone was detected only once. The genes are TRBV28 and TRBJ1-4, with D maybe TRBD1 (6 bases). The CDR3 sequence is 15 residues long. Germline CDR1 MDHEN, CDR2 SYDVKM. V shed 3 bases and J shed 7 bases, with 15 bases lying between them. In nucleotides, the CDR3 is TGTGCCAGCAGTTTCCCAGGGGTCGTAACTGAAAAACTGTTTTTT. Translation: CASSFPGVVTEKLFF.

The chain couples TRBV19 to TRBJ2-7, with 7 bases that match TRBD2. From germline, CDR1 is LNHDA and CDR2 SQIVND (reference sequence). This CDR3 is 12 amino acids long. With 9 bases clipped from V and 5 bases from J, the junction kept 7 bases outside the gene matches. The chain's CDR3 is CASRGDWNEQYF. In DNA, the CDR3 is TGTGCCAGCCGGGGGGATTGGAACGAGCAGTACTTC. Full variable domain (outside the CDR3, taken from reference TRBV19 and TRBJ2-7): DGGITQSPKYLFRKEGQNVTLSCEQNLNHDAMYWYRQDPGQGLRLIYYSQIVNDFQKGDIAEGYSVSREKKESFPLTVTSAQKNPTAFYLCASRGDWNEQYFGPGTRLTVT.

The CDR3 coding sequence is TGCGCCAGCAGCTCGACGTCGAGCTCCTACGAGCAGTACTTC. It codes for CASSSTSSSYEQYF. The V and J genes are TRBV5-1 and TRBJ2-5, with D hard to call. The J call could be wrong; TRBJ2-7 is a better fit for the DNA end. CDR3 length equals 14 residues. Germline V gene sequence: CDR1 SGHRS, CDR2 YFSETQ.